Included here is one T cell receptor (beta chain) sequence, with context. What this receptor recognizes is not known. No base qualities exist here, and no much larger clone lies one base off it. This record comes from a study of long-term antiretroviral therapy in people with HIV (dated by TCRdb to between 2020 and 2023). Background on the whole study: The earliest samples were collected approximately a decade before the 2015 WHO recommendation for immediate ART, a period when ART was typically delayed until CD4 counts fell. This retrospective serial study examined whether starting ART and sustained HIV suppression were associated with changes in the composition and diversity of the TRB repertoire in peripheral blood. From 25 to 30 adults with confirmed HIV infection, the cohort provided around 180 cryopreserved PBMC samples, gathered serially across a mean of roughly 6 years (range 1-12). Eleven of the 30 participants with HIV were female. Test extractions of a monoclonal T-cell line alongside approximately 34 polyclonal samples showed no cross-contamination during QIAcube processing.

Overall study outcomes, separate from this receptor: Expanded TRB clones identified before ART initiation dominated the repertoire across all time points, though the dominance fluctuated and decreased in many PLHIV after ART. Owing to limited PBMC availability, only the TCR beta chain was sequenced, without alpha chain pairing. The samples span the years 2004 to 2017, and the ART regimens used may be less effective than current regimens. ART initiation was associated with a significant increase in TRB diversity, but diversity stayed significantly below transplant donor controls even after long-term ART. No data were available on ART adherence, viral resistance or therapy changes, limiting inferences about post-ART repertoire changes. Because pre-ART samples had limited cell numbers, unsorted PBMC were profiled rather than sorted CD4+ and CD8+ T cells. Compared with controls, HIV repertoires had narrower CDR3 length ranges, and the network structure pointed to an antigen-experienced repertoire that shifted only slightly toward naive after ART.

Inclusion was restricted to participants for whom at least one PBMC sample before ART initiation and at least two post-ART samples were available. Treatment was received in the United States of America by all participants with HIV. Before DNA extraction, cryopreserved samples of roughly 1-10 million PBMC were thawed and washed. At the time of the earliest PBMC sample, participants with HIV were aged between 23 and 54 years. PBMC samples were contributed by each participant from 1-4 timepoints before ART initiation and 2-8 timepoints after ART initiation, with a median of 7 samples. Serial HIV viral load, CD4+ T-cell count, ART history and demographic data were obtained for every participant. Using a Qiagen kit on a QIAcube, genomic DNA was extracted from unsorted PBMC, with samples processed in batches of 12. Sequencing of the TRB variable region was done with the immunoSEQ hsTCRB v3.0 assay at survey level resolution. A depth of roughly 35,000-50,000 T-cell genomes per sample was targeted for TRB sequencing. TRB libraries were pooled and sequenced on an Illumina MiSeq using a v3 150-cycle kit. The authors' analysis ran thus. Repertoire analysis was performed in R inside a reproducible Nextflow workflow that covered QC, data transformation and analysis. LymphoSeq2, an R package for exploring AIRR-Seq data, was used to implement the custom analyses. After excluding several samples that yielded fewer than 5000 total TRB sequences, 150 to 200 HIV repertoires remained for analysis. Among the roughly 190 retained HIV repertoires, more than 55 were collected before ART initiation and 120 to 130 after ART initiation. Each repertoire was downsampled to 5000 TRB nucleotide sequences, and summary statistics were averaged across 100 downsampling iterations. The analysis kept only TRB sequences whose CDR3 regions were at least seven amino acids long. A Shannon entropy-derived clonality score and the Gini coefficient were used to measure diversity. In the repertoire networks, any two of the top 5000 CDR3 amino acid sequences were linked whenever the two sequences differed by an edit distance of one. GLIPH2 predicted antigen specificity groups and MHC restriction for TRB CDR3 amino acid sequences. Known CMV, EBV, HIV or tissue antigen associations were flagged by matching CDR3 amino acid sequences against VDJdb and McPAS-TCR. Pre-ART, post-ART and control groups were compared with Wilcoxon signed-rank tests and Holm-Bonferroni correction. TCRdb holds this immuneACCESS table with in-frame rearrangements only. Some clones are missing; in checked studies, unresolved V genes explain under half, and the rest has no known cause. V, J and clone size are those of that table, while D and trimming were read from the DNA. Counted in this sample were some 40,000 clones; about 95% of them appeared once. The ten biggest clones cover 2% to 2.5% of the sample.

Deletion took 1 base off V and 9 bases off J, with a span of 9 bases between the germline ends. Looking up the germline V gene yields CDR1 SGHVS and CDR2 FQNEAQ. From the cysteine through the phenylalanine, the CDR3 covers 13 amino acids. Of all the DNA, just the CDR3 is kept, 39 bases in frame from base 1. Rearrangement joined TRBV7-8 to TRBJ2-2; the D gene cannot be named for sure. The receptor comes from a young man with HIV. This material consisted of unsorted PBMCs, taken just over 9 years after starting antiretroviral therapy. This receptor carries the CDR3 CASSLGAERELFF. The nucleotide sequence reads TGTGCCAGCAGCTTAGGGGCGGAGAGGGAGCTGTTTTTT.